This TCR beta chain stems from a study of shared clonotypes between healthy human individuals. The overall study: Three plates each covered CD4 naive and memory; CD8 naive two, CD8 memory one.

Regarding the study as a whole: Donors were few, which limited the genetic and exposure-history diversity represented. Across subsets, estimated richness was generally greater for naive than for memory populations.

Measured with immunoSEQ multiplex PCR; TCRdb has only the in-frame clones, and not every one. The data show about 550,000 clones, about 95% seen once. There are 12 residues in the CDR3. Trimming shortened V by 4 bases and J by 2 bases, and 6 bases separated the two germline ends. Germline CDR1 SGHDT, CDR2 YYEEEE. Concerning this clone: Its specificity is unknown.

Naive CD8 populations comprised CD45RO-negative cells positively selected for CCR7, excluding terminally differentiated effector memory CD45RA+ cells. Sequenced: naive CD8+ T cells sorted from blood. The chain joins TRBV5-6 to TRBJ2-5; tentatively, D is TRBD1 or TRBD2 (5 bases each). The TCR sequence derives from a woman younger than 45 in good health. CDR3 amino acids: CASSEGQETQYF. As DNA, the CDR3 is TGTGCCAGCAGCGAGGGGCAAGAGACCCAGTACTTC.